The T cell receptor (beta chain) under discussion was sequenced for a study of vaccination and CD4 T cells after COVID-19. On the study more broadly: Overlapping SARS-CoV-2, HCoV-NL63, HCoV-OC43 and HCoV-229E spike peptides were used to stimulate cells. Notes on the study in general: The median number of SARS-CoV-2-reactive clonotypes increased from about 20 to 38, a change that did not reach significance.

The sample's treatment: roughly 10-day PBMC culture with coronavirus spike peptide pools or control peptides (ViraFEST assay). Once obtained from cultured CD4+ T cells, the DNA was sequenced using the Oncomine TCR Beta short-read assay. TCRdb processed the PCR reads anew with MiXCR; each CDR3 protein has one entry. The sample holds roughly 7,000 distinct CDR3 sequences, about 70% seen once. This clonotype is a singleton in its sample. Its target is not known. The CDR3 runs 16 residues. V was clipped by 0 bases and J by 2 bases, with 14 bases between them. CDR1 and CDR2 (germline): SGDLS, YYNGEE. J is TRBJ2-5 and V is TRBV9; D tentatively fits TRBD1 or TRBD2 (5 bases each). Sequencing was carried out using CD4+ T cells from blood, cultured in vitro. The receptor was isolated from a human donor who had recovered from COVID-19. The CDR3 DNA is TGTGCCAGCAGCGTAGCGGCAGGGAGAAAGCAAGAGACCCAGTACTTC. Translation gives CASSVAAGRKQETQYF.